The 30 T cell receptor beta chains below come from one sample, sequenced in a study of control samples from healthy donors and cancer patients. Profiling relied on immunoSEQ multiplex PCR, and the TCRdb table lists in-frame clones only, not all of them. This sample has around 150,000 clones; around 90% occur once, and the top ten carry around 4.9%. The sample comprised blood. Source of these receptors: a man aged 25 to 40 in good health.

The V gene is TRBV30, the J gene TRBJ2-1, with D perhaps TRBD2 (6 bases). Germline CDR1 GTSNPN, CDR2 SVGIG (reference sequence). This CDR3 has 12 residues. The CDR3 region is CAEDSGDNEQFF. As DNA, the CDR3 is TGTGCAGAGGATTCGGGGGACAATGAGCAGTTCTTC. Variable domain in full (rest from reference TRBV30 and TRBJ2-1): SQTIHQWPATLVQPVGSPLSLECTVEGTSNPNLYWYRQAAGRGLQLLFYSVGIGQISSEVPQNLSASRPQDRQFILSSKKLLLSDSGFYLCAEDSGDNEQFFGPGTRLTVL.

The chain uses TRBV4-3 and TRBJ2-7, with 10 positions matching TRBD2. V lost 5 bases and J lost 4; bases outside the gene matches: 8. Germline V gene data show CDR1 as LGHNA and CDR2 as YSLEER. This CDR3 comprises 15 residues. This chain's CDR3 is CASSLSSSGSYEQYF. The CDR3, as DNA: TGCGCCAGCAGCTTGTCCTCTAGCGGGAGTTACGAGCAGTACTTC.

The V gene is TRBV18, the J gene TRBJ2-5; D remains unclear. The CDR3 consists of 13 residues. V lost 5 bases and J 4 bases, leaving 11 bases between the germline ends. The germline CDR1 and CDR2 sequences are KGHSH and LQKENI. CDR3 amino acids: CASSASNSETQYF. CDR3 nucleotides: TGTGCCAGCTCAGCCAGCAATTCAGAGACCCAGTACTTC.

The chain employs TRBV12-2 and TRBJ1-1; TRBD1 reflects the table's D call only, with no check against the DNA. TRBV12-2 is flagged as a pseudogene. This CDR3 spans 16 amino acids. The CDR3 here is CASRLVSQGSIFEAFF. CDR3 sequence (DNA): TGTGCAAGTCGCTTAGTAAGCCAGGGGTCGATCTTTGAAGCTTTCTTT.

This sequence joins TRBV12-5 and TRBJ2-1; D not certain. Germline lookup yields CDR1 LGHNT and CDR2 FRNRAP. V was shortened by 5 bases and J by 5 bases, with 7 bases between the two germline ends. This CDR3 spans 12 amino acids. CDR3 DNA sequence: TGTGCTAGTGGTCCTGCACACAATGAGCAGTTCTTC. It specifies CASGPAHNEQFF.

The chain is built from TRBV5-1 and TRBJ1-3; 8 bases align to TRBD1. Germline CDR1 reads SGHRS; CDR2 reads YFSETQ. CDR3 length: 17 residues. The ends lost 0 bases at V and 0 bases at J; junction bases unmatched: 5. CDR3 sequence reads: CASSLGGQGPSGNTIYF. As DNA, the CDR3 is TGCGCCAGCAGCTTGGGCGGACAGGGACCCTCTGGAAACACCATATATTTT.

This sequence joins TRBV4-3 and TRBJ2-1; possible D gene TRBD2, 6 bases. The ends were cut back, 0 bases at V and 4 bases at J, with 13 bases in the middle. The V gene's germline CDR1 is LGHNA and CDR2 YSLEER. CDR3 size: 16 residues. The CDR3 DNA reads TGCGCCAGCAGCCAAGATCCGCGCGGGACTTACAATGAGCAGTTCTTC. Its protein is CASSQDPRGTYNEQFF.

This sequence joins TRBV3-1 (or the pseudogene TRBV3-2) and TRBJ1-2, with TRBD1 as a possible D gene (5 bases). Germline V gene lookup returns CDR1 LGHDT and CDR2 YNNKEL (reference sequence). Trimming took off 4 bases at V and 5 bases at J, with 17 bases between the two ends. The CDR3 spans 15 residues. CDR3 loop: CASSLGTETLYGYTF. The CDR3 DNA is TGTGCCAGCAGCCTGGGGACCGAAACTCTTTATGGCTACACCTTC.

V usage is TRBV6-5 and J usage is TRBJ1-1; maybe TRBD1 (6 bases). CDR1 is MNHEY and CDR2 is SVGAGI in the germline V gene. V shed 8 bases and J shed 4 bases, with 14 bases lying between them. This CDR3 has 13 residues. CDR3 residues: CASLFGGATEAFF. CDR3 sequence (DNA): TGTGCCAGCCTATTCGGGGGGGCCACTGAAGCTTTCTTT.

The chain carries TRBV19 and TRBJ1-2; 7 positions match TRBD1. Losses at the gene ends were 7 bases for V and 3 bases for J; bases not matched to a gene: 11. This CDR3 comprises 15 residues. CDR1 is LNHDA and CDR2 is SQIVND in the germline V gene (reference sequence). CDR3 nucleotides: TGTGCCAGTACCGTGGGACAGCATATATACTATGGCTACACCTTC. Translated: CASTVGQHIYYGYTF.

The V call is TRBV3-1 (or the pseudogene TRBV3-2), the J call TRBJ2-7, with D possibly TRBD2 on 5 matching bases. CDR1 is LGHDT, CDR2 YNNKEL, per germline (reference sequence). The CDR3 is made up of 14 amino acids. Trimming cost V 3 bases and J 4 bases, with 13 bases left between them. DNA for the CDR3: TGTGCCAGCAGCCAGGACTTGGATGGGTACGAGCAGTACTTC. Residues: CASSQDLDGYEQYF.

The V gene is TRBV4-3, the J gene TRBJ2-2; 10 positions match TRBD1. CDR1 and CDR2 (germline): LGHNA, YSLEER. CDR3 size: 15 residues. J was trimmed by 7 bases and V by 4 bases; bases with no gene match: 6. CDR3 DNA: TGCGCCAGCAGCCCACAGACAGGGGGCCTCGGGGAGCTGTTTTTT. It codes for CASSPQTGGLGELFF.

The chain is built from TRBV20-1 and TRBJ2-1; D may be TRBD2 (5 bases). The CDR3 totals 11 residues. V lost 6 bases and J lost 7, with 10 bases in between. Germline V gene data show CDR1 as DFQATT and CDR2 as SNEGSKA (reference sequence). CDR3 DNA sequence: TGCAGTGCCGGGAAGTGGAATGAGCAGTTCTTC. Its protein product is CSAGKWNEQFF.

The CDR3 DNA sequence: TGTGCCAGTAGTCCGACCGGGACTAGCGGGATCGTCGAGACCCAGTACTTC. Translated: CASSPTGTSGIVETQYF. V is TRBV19 and J is TRBJ2-5; 13 bases match TRBD2. Per the germline V gene, CDR1 is LNHDA and CDR2 is SQIVND (reference sequence). This CDR3 spans 17 amino acids. Trimming cost V 5 bases and J 5 bases; bases outside gene matches: 11. The full variable domain, in which reference TRBV19 and TRBJ2-5 provide the parts outside the CDR3, is DGGITQSPKYLFRKEGQNVTLSCEQNLNHDAMYWYRQDPGQGLRLIYYSQIVNDFQKGDIAEGYSVSREKKESFPLTVTSAQKNPTAFYLCASSPTGTSGIVETQYFGPGTRLLVL.

This rearrangement joins TRBV6-5 to TRBJ1-6; possible D gene TRBD1, 5 bases. The CDR3 length is 13 residues. In germline, CDR1 is MNHEY, CDR2 SVGAGI. Trimming left V 6 bases short and J 7 bases short, with 10 bases between. The CDR3 spells CASSGTENSPLHF. The CDR3 DNA follows: TGTGCCAGCAGCGGGACCGAGAATTCACCCCTCCACTTT.

This clone came up once. The chain joins TRBV7-2 to TRBJ1-6; tentative D call: TRBD1 (6 bases). The CDR3 is 18 residues long. The V end was cut by 6 bases, the J end by 5 bases, with 23 bases between. The V gene's germline CDR1 is SGHTA and CDR2 FQGNSA. CDR3 DNA sequence: TGTGCCAGCAGTCGATCAAGGGGAGGGGGTTTTAATAATTCACCCCTCCACTTT. Amino acid sequence: CASSRSRGGGFNNSPLHF.

This sequence joins TRBV4-3 and TRBJ2-1; perhaps TRBD1 as D (5 bases). The CDR3 covers 16 residues. Trimming removed 4 bases at V and 3 bases at J, with 16 bases between. Germline V gives CDR1 LGHNA, CDR2 YSLEER. The chain's CDR3 is CASSRDGAGGYNEQFF. The CDR3 DNA reads as TGCGCCAGCAGCCGGGATGGGGCAGGCGGCTACAATGAGCAGTTCTTC.

This sequence joins TRBV30 and TRBJ2-7; no clear D. Germline loops: CDR1 GTSNPN, CDR2 SVGIG (reference sequence). V was clipped by 0 bases and J by 12 bases, with 6 bases between them. This CDR3 has 9 residues. The CDR3 loop reads CAWSVPRYF. CDR3 bases: TGTGCCTGGAGTGTACCGCGGTACTTC.

The chain combines TRBV19 with TRBJ2-3, with D perhaps TRBD1 or TRBD2 (5 bases each). Germline CDR1 reads LNHDA; CDR2 reads SQIVND (reference sequence). This CDR3 region has 15 residues. V was shortened by 5 bases and J by 2 bases, with 14 bases between the two germline ends. The CDR3 loop reads CASSGRGFSTDTQYF. In DNA form, the CDR3 reads TGTGCCAGTAGTGGCCGGGGCTTCTCCACAGATACGCAGTATTTT.

The V call is TRBV27, the J call TRBJ2-7, with D possibly being TRBD1 (5 bases). Germline-derived CDR1 and CDR2 are MNHEY and SMNVEV (reference sequence). CDR3 length: 14 amino acids. The germline V and J ends were trimmed by 5 bases and 0 bases, with 11 bases remaining between them. CDR3 in amino acids: CASSLRVSSYEQYF. The CDR3 DNA is TGTGCCAGCAGTCTCAGGGTGTCCTCCTACGAGCAGTACTTC.

This clone has a single count. The genes are TRBV12-3 or TRBV12-4 and TRBJ2-7; no firm D call. V gave up 4 bases and J gave up 3 bases, with 7 bases separating them. The CDR3 consists of 12 residues. DNA of the CDR3: TGTGCCAGCAGTTCAGGATTCTACGAGCAGTACTTC. Amino acids: CASSSGFYEQYF.

The rearrangement links TRBV27 to TRBJ2-1; D gene uncertain. V was shortened by 1 base and J by 6 bases, with 1 base between the two germline ends. The V gene's germline CDR1 is MNHEY and CDR2 SMNVEV (reference sequence). The CDR3 has 11 amino acids. The CDR3 reads CASSLFNEQFF. DNA for the CDR3: TGTGCCAGCAGTTTATTCAATGAGCAGTTCTTC.

The chain carries TRBV7-6 and TRBJ2-5; D is unclear. CDR1 and CDR2 (germline): SGHVS, FNYEAQ. The CDR3 extends over 11 amino acids. Trimming stripped 2 bases from V and 2 bases from J, with 0 bases between. The CDR3 protein is CASSLQETQYF. The CDR3 DNA reads TGTGCCAGCAGCTTACAAGAGACCCAGTACTTC.

CDR3 in DNA: TGTGCCAGCACCCGTTACAATGAGCAGTTCTTC. It translates to CASTRYNEQFF. This rearrangement joins TRBV12-3 or TRBV12-4 to TRBJ2-1; D not certain. V shed 7 bases and J shed 4 bases, with 5 bases lying between them. CDR3 size: 11 residues.

This chain joins TRBV9 and TRBJ2-1; 7 nucleotides match TRBD1. J lost 3 bases, V lost 6 bases, and 6 bases had no gene match. The CDR3 length is 14 residues. Germline V CDR1 and CDR2: SGDLS, YYNGEE. DNA of the CDR3: TGTGCCAGCAACCGGGACAGCAACTACAATGAGCAGTTCTTC. As protein: CASNRDSNYNEQFF. The whole variable domain, filled in from reference TRBV9 and TRBJ2-1, reads DSGVTQTPKHLITATGQRVTLRCSPRSGDLSVYWYQQSLDQGLQFLIQYYNGEERAKGNILERFSAQQFPDLHSELNLSSLELGDSALYFCASNRDSNYNEQFFGPGTRLTVL.

The V gene is TRBV6-2 or TRBV6-3, the J gene TRBJ2-3, with a tentative D call TRBD1 (5 bases). The V gene's germline CDR1 is MNHEY and CDR2 SVGEGT. The germline V and J ends were trimmed by 2 bases and 5 bases, with 11 bases remaining between them. This CDR3 is 14 amino acids long. Here the CDR3 DNA reads TGTGCCAGCAGTTACATAACAGGCCAAGATACGCAGTATTTT. Translated: CASSYITGQDTQYF.

J is TRBJ2-7 and V is TRBV7-2; D unresolved. The V and J ends lost 4 bases and 0 bases respectively, with 13 bases between them. The germline gives CDR1 SGHTA, CDR2 FQGNSA. The CDR3 runs 15 residues. This chain's CDR3 is CASSSAVGSSYEQYF. CDR3 DNA: TGTGCCAGCAGCTCAGCCGTTGGATCCTCCTACGAGCAGTACTTC.

This clone showed up just once. The chain employs TRBV19 and TRBJ2-7, with D possibly TRBD1 on 5 matching bases. This CDR3 is 13 amino acids long. Germline V CDR1 and CDR2: LNHDA, SQIVND (reference sequence). V was shortened by 5 bases and J by 0 bases, with 8 bases between the two germline ends. CDR3 sequence reads: CASSPRVSYEQYF. CDR3 nucleotides: TGTGCCAGTAGTCCCAGGGTCTCCTACGAGCAGTACTTC.

The chain couples TRBV6-5 to TRBJ1-5; D is undetermined. The CDR3 has 14 residues. Germline CDR1 is MNHEY and CDR2 is SVGAGI. V gave up 0 bases and J gave up 7 bases, with 10 bases separating them. For the CDR3, the DNA is TGTGCCAGCAGTTACTCGACGGGAGCCCAGCCCCAGCATTTT. Its protein is CASSYSTGAQPQHF.

The rearrangement uses TRBV6-2 or TRBV6-3 and TRBJ1-2; D ambiguous. The CDR3 runs to 12 residues. The germline CDR1 and CDR2 sequences are MNHEY and SVGEGT. The V gene lost 6 bases and the J gene lost 7 bases, with 12 bases spanning the gap. This CDR3 is CASSRMGIGYTF. CDR3 DNA sequence: TGTGCCAGCAGCAGAATGGGAATTGGCTACACCTTC.